This T cell receptor (beta chain) was obtained from a study of neurological immune-mediated disorders (dated by TCRdb to between 2018 and 2021). For the wider study: Peripheral blood TCR-beta repertoires from patients with HTLV-I-associated myelopathy (HAM/TSP), patients with multiple sclerosis, and healthy controls were compared in the study using UMI-based sequencing. Longitudinal samples, technical triplicates and paired sorted CD4+ and CD8+ T-cell subsets, alongside PBMC samples, were included among the 106 TCR-beta libraries. Longitudinal HAM/TSP and healthy donors were sampled at 3 time-points each (about 3-45 month intervals). The cohort was made up of about 66 subjects, consisting of 14 HAM/TSP patients, about 34 multiple sclerosis patients and roughly 20 healthy controls. What the work shows at the level of the full study, not this receptor alone: TCR clonal expansion was greatest in HAM/TSP patients and smallest in MS patients, who ranked below even healthy controls. Expanded clones from different subjects shared no identical CDR3 amino acid sequences, which suggests that TCR-beta repertoires were private in all groups.

This clonotype was recorded many times. Its antigen target is currently unknown. No base qualities exist here, and no much larger clone lies one base off it. To synthesize cDNA, template-switch 5'RACE was performed with a primer carrying a 10-nucleotide random unique molecular identifier so that each TCR transcript was tagged. Every sequencing run covered 15-18 subjects and yielded more than 160 million TCR-beta sequences. The RNeasy kit was used for extraction of total RNA. The KAPA Real-time Library Amplification kit was used to amplify TCR-beta VDJ regions with primers for the TCR constant region and the 5'RACE anchor. Sample indexes and Illumina adaptors were added in a first PCR, and a second PCR then increased library yield. After purification with Ampure beads, the TCR product of roughly 650 bp was size-selected on a 2% E-gel SizeSelection system. Before pooling, library quality was assessed on a Bioanalyzer, concentration was determined with Qubit, and library quantification was performed with the Kapa Library Quantification kit. An Illumina HiSeq 2500 was used to sequence the libraries paired-end at 2 x 150 bp. To increase sequence diversity, about 25-31% phiX was spiked into each library pool. From the authors' description of their analysis: Quality-filtered reads were processed with the UMI-based MiGEC pipeline, which removed over 75% of raw TCR sequences during error correction. VDJ genes were aligned to IMGT germline references, and each clonotype was defined by a unique CDR3 amino acid sequence together with V-J genes. VDJtools evaluated clonal expansion, Shannon diversity and CDR3 relatedness (CalcPairwiseDistances, ClusterSamples); CLCbio workbench built phylogenetic trees. Clones with at least 8 unique UMIs were defined as expanded, with this threshold being based on coefficient-of-variation modelling across technical triplicates. TCRdb reprocessing: public reads trimmed at Q25 with fastp, clones called with MiXCR, in-frame beta chains kept. CDR3 protein sequences are deduplicated, and each keeps its most common genes and DNA. The authors' filters were not applied to this entry. The sample table records 55,000 to 70,000 distinct CDR3 sequences; about 11% of these occur just once. The leading ten clones occupy 6.5% to 8.5% of the sample.

The sample's time point, from its label and the paper: longitudinal time-point 1 (baseline). For the unsorted PBMC libraries, 2 million PBMCs were stored in RNAlater at -80 degrees C until RNA extraction and were used to generate the libraries. Peripheral blood was subjected to Ficoll-Hypaque density gradient centrifugation to isolate PBMCs, which were then cryopreserved in liquid nitrogen. The CDR3 runs 12 amino acids, cysteine and phenylalanine included. The DNA shown is the 36-base CDR3, in frame from base 1. As encoded in the germline V gene, CDR1 is ENHRY while CDR2 is SYGVKD. V lost 11 bases and J lost 5 bases; the stretch between them is 12 bases long.

The sequence is built from TRBV10-3 and TRBJ1-4; confidence is insufficient to name the D gene. This receptor was identified in a male donor with HTLV-1-associated myelopathy (HAM/TSP). The sample consisted of PBMCs. The CDR3 in this case is CAARGSNEKLFF. The DNA sequence is given as TGTGCCGCCCGGGGTTCCAATGAAAAACTGTTTTTT.